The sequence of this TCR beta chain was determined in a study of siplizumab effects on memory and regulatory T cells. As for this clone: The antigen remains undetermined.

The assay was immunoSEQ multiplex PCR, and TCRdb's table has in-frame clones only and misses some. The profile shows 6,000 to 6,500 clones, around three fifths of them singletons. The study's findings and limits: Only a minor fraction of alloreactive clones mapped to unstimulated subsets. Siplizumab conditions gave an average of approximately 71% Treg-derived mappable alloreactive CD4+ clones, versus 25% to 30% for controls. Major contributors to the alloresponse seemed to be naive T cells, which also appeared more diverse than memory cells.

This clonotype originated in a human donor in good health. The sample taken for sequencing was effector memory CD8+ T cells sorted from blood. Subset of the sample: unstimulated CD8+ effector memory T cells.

This CDR3 reads CASSEYHSAGGEIETQYF. DNA of the CDR3: TGTGCCAGCAGTGAATATCACTCCGCGGGGGGGGAAATAGAGACCCAGTACTTC. The chain has TRBV25-1 and TRBJ2-5; 9 bases are shared with TRBD2. Germline loops: CDR1 MGHDK, CDR2 SYGVNS. The CDR3 consists of 18 residues. V shed 0 bases, J shed 4 bases, and the junction held 12 bases outside the gene matches.